The T cell receptor beta chain under discussion was sequenced for a study of blood T cell repertoires in COVID-19 (dated by TCRdb to 2020 to 2021). Study-level background: Samples covering the acute and convalescent phases of COVID-19 were provided by collaborators in the United States, Italy and Spain. The material from the prospective study consisted of cDNA or gDNA derived from T cells, B-cell-depleted T cells, or PBMCs. Where available, HLA class I and class II types were obtained from metadata supplied by the sample provider rather than from assay-based typing. Sample metadata almost always included a de-identified subject ID, COVID-19 status, age in years and sex. The repertoires were made available in a free public database intended to serve as a resource for research on the immune response to SARS-CoV-2. Samples were obtained from the ongoing ImmuneRACE study (first 160 participants) and from 1,254 subjects provided by 6 global collaborators. The dataset comprised deeply sampled blood TCRbeta repertoires from subjects exposed to, actively infected with, or recovered from COVID-19.

Participants in the prospective study were aged roughly 18 to 89 years, lived in some 24 United States geographic areas, and enrolled through a virtual design. In the prospective study, participants were assigned to cohorts based on the clinical history participants reported in a screening survey and a study questionnaire. For ImmuneRACE Cohort 3, a participant was defined as recovered based on two consecutive negative NP/OP PCR tests, clearance by a healthcare professional, or resolution of symptoms. Mobile phlebotomists in the prospective study collected whole blood, serum and a nasopharyngeal or oropharyngeal swab from every participant. Additional blood draws and questionnaires over an approximately 2-month period could optionally be provided by prospective study participants. Before DNA extraction, blood samples from the prospective study were shipped at room temperature or frozen. General findings and caveats noted by the study authors: How much clinical and demographic metadata was included differed by source and by participant, and the metadata was provided uncurated.

TCRbeta CDR3 regions were amplified from genomic DNA by means of the immunoSEQ Assay, a bias-controlled multiplex PCR. Per the original workflow: Within the assay, amplification of reference gene primers was used to estimate how many nucleated cells each sample contained. Sequence reads were collapsed and filtered to measure the absolute abundance of every unique TCRbeta CDR3 rearrangement. For each sample, productive Simpson clonality was calculated by taking the square root of Simpson's diversity index across productive rearrangements. Not all clones reach the TCRdb copy of this immuneACCESS table, which keeps in-frame sequences only. Checked studies attribute under half of the gap to unresolved V genes and leave the rest unexplained. V and J calls and clone size come straight from that table; D and trimming were deduced from the DNA. This sample comprises some 150,000 clones, 84% of them detected only once. In total, the top ten clones hold approximately 14% of the sample.

On this clone itself: Its antigen remains unidentified. Qualities for individual bases were not recorded, and no much larger clone is one base off.

Measured from the cysteine to the phenylalanine, the CDR3 is 13 residues long. Left in the record is the CDR3 DNA by itself, 39 bases read in frame from the first base. For CDR1 and CDR2, the germline V gene (reference sequence) lists DFQATT and SNEGSKA. The V and J ends are trimmed by 5 bases and 2 bases, leaving 13 bases between them. This TCR came from a man aged 45-65 years who had recovered from COVID-19. The source material was PBMCs or T cells enriched from blood (not recorded which). The chain links TRBV20-1 with TRBJ2-7, with the D gene uncertain. For the CDR3, the sequence is CSAGGTQPYEQYF. The base sequence is TGCAGTGCTGGTGGAACACAGCCCTACGAGCAGTACTTC.